This T cell receptor (beta chain) was found in a study of OX40 agonist ivuxolimab in advanced cancers. General study results and limits: Averaged across samples, CD8+ T cells carried more expanded clones than CD4+ did. The expanded peripheral T cells' antigen specificity was not determined.

Generated by immunoSEQ multiplex PCR, the TCRdb table keeps only in-frame clones and is missing some. The sample has fewer than 70,000 clones; over 60% are singletons. V shed 2 bases, J shed 4 bases, and the junction held 2 bases outside the gene matches. Germline CDR1 reads SGHDT; CDR2 reads YYEEEE. The length of the CDR3 is 15 residues. This clone has a handful of counts. Its antigen is currently unknown. This sample comprised CD4+ or CD8+ T cells sorted from blood, obtained in a trial of the OX40 agonist ivuxolimab. The chain links TRBV5-6 to TRBJ2-1; 11 nucleotides agree with TRBD2. The receptor was derived from an adult with an advanced solid tumor such as melanoma, head and neck, liver or kidney cancer. Here the CDR3 reads CASSFGLAGYNEQFF. Written as DNA, the CDR3 is TGTGCCAGCAGCTTCGGACTAGCGGGTTACAATGAGCAGTTCTTC.